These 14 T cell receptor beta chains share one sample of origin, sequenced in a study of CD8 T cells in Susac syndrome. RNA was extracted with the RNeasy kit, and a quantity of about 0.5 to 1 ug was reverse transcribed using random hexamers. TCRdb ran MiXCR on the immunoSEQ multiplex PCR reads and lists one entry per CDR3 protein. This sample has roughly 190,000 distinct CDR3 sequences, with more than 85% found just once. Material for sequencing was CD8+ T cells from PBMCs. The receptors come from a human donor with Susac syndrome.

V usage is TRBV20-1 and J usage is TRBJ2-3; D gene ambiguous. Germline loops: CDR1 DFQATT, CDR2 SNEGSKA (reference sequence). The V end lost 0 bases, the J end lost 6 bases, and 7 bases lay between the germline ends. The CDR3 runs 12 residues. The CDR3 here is CSARDVLDTQYF. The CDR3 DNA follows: TGCAGTGCTAGAGATGTTCTGGATACGCAGTATTTT.

CDR3 loop: CAWSAGLGEAFF. CDR3 nucleotides: TGTGCCTGGAGTGCCGGGCTAGGTGAAGCTTTCTTT. V gene TRBV30 combines with J gene TRBJ1-1, with D unclear. V lost 1 base and J 7 bases, leaving 10 bases between the germline ends. The CDR3 is made up of 12 amino acids. CDR1 is GTSNPN and CDR2 is SVGIG in the germline V gene (reference sequence).

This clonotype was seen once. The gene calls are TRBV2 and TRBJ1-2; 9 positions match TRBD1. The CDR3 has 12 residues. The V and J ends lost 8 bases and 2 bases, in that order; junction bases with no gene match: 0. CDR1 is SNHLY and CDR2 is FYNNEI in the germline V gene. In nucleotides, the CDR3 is TGTGCCAGCGGGACAGGGAACTATGGCTACACCTTC. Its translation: CASGTGNYGYTF.

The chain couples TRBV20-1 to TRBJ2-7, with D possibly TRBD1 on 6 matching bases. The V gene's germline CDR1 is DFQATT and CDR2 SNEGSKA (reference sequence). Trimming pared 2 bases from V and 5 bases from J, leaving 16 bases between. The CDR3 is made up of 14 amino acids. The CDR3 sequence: CSARRQGRVHEQYF. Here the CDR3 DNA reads TGCAGTGCTAGACGGCAGGGGAGAGTCCACGAGCAGTACTTC.

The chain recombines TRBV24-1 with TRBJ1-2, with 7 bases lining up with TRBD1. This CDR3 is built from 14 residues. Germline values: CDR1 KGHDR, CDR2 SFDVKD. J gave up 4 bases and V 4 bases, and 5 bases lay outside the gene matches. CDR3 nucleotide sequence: TGTGCCACCAGTGACCAAACAGGGGCCTATGGCTACACCTTC. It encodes CATSDQTGAYGYTF.

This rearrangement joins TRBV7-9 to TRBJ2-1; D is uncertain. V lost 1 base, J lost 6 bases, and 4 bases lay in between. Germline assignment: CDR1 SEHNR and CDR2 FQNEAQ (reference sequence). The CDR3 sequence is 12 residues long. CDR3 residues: CASSLEINEQFF. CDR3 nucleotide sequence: TGTGCCAGCAGCTTAGAGATCAATGAGCAGTTCTTC.

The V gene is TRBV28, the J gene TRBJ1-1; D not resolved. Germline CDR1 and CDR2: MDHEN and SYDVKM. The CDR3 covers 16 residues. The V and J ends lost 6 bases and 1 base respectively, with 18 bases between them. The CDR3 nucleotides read TGTGCCAGCAGGTTCGTGATCGGGAAGGGGAACACTGAAGCTTTCTTT. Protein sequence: CASRFVIGKGNTEAFF. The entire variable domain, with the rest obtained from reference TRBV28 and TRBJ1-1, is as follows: DVKVTQSSRYLVKRTGEKVFLECVQDMDHENMFWYRQDPGLGLRLIYFSYDVKMKEKGDIPEGYSVSREKKERFSLILESASTNQTSMYLCASRFVIGKGNTEAFFGQGTRLTVV.

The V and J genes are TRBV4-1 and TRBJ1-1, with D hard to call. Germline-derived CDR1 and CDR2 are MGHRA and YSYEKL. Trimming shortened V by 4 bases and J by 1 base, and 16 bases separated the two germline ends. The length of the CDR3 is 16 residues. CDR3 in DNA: TGCGCCAGCAGCCCCTGGGCTCCGGGCAGGAACACTGAAGCTTTCTTT. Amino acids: CASSPWAPGRNTEAFF.

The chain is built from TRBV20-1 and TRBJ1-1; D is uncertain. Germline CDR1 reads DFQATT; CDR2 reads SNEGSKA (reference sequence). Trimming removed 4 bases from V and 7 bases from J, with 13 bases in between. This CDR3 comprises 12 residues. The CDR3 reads CSATLGGIEAFF. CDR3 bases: TGCAGTGCTACCCTGGGAGGGATTGAAGCTTTCTTT.

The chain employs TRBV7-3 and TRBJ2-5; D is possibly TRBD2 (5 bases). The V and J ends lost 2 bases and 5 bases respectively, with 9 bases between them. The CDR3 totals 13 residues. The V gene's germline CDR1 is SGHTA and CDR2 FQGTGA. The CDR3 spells CASSLEGFETQYF. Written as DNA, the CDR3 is TGTGCCAGCAGCTTAGAGGGCTTCGAGACCCAGTACTTC.

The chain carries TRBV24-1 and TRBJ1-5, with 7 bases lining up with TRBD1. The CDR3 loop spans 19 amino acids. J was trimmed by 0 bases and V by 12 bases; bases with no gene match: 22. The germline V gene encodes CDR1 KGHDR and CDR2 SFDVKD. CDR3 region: CAPILGDVWGQYSNQPQHF. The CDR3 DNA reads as TGTGCCCCCATCCTCGGCGATGTCTGGGGACAGTATAGCAATCAGCCCCAGCATTTT.

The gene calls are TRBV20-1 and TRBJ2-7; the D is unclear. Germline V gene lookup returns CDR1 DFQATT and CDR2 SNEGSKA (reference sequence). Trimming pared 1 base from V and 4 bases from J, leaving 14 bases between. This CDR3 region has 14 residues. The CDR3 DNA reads TGCAGTGCTAGAGGGGCAGGTTCGTGGTACGAGCAGTACTTC. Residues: CSARGAGSWYEQYF.

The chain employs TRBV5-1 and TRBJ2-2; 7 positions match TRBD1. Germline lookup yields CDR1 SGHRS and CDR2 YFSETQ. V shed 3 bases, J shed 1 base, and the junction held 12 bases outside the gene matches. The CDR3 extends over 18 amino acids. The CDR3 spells CASSSPRVRTGNTGELFF. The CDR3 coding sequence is TGCGCCAGCAGCTCGCCCCGAGTTAGGACAGGGAACACCGGGGAGCTGTTTTTT. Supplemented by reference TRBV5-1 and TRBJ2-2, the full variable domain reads KAGVTQTPRYLIKTRGQQVTLSCSPISGHRSVSWYQQTPGQGLQFLFEYFSETQRNKGNFPGRFSGRQFSNSRSEMNVSTLELGDSALYLCASSSPRVRTGNTGELFFGEGSRLTVL.

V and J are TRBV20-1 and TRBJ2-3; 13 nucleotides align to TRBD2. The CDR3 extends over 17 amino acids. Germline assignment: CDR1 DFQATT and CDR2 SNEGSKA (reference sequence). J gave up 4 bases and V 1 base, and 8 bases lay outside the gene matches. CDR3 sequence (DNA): TGCAGTGCTAGAGGCCCACTAGCGGGGGGGCCTGCAGATACGCAGTATTTT. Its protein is CSARGPLAGGPADTQYF.